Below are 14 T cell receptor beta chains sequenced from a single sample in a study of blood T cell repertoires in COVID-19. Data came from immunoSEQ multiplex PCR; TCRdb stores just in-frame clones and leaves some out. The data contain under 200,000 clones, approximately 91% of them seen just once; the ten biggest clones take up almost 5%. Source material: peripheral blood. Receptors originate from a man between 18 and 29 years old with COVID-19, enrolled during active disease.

CDR3 amino acids: CASRPLKGLNTEAFF. In nucleotides, the CDR3 is TGTGCCAGCAGGCCTTTAAAGGGGCTGAACACTGAAGCTTTCTTT. The chain has TRBV28 and TRBJ1-1; D is possibly TRBD1 (5 bases). CDR3 size: 15 residues. Germline-derived CDR1 and CDR2 are MDHEN and SYDVKM. Between the trimmed V and J ends, which lost 6 bases and 0 bases, there was a span of 14 bases.

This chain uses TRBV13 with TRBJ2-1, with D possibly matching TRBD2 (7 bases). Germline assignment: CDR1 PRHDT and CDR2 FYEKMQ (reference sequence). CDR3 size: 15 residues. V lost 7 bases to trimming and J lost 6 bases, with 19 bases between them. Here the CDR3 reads CASTQGREIPNEQFF. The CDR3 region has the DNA TGTGCCAGCACCCAGGGGCGGGAGATCCCCAATGAGCAGTTCTTC.

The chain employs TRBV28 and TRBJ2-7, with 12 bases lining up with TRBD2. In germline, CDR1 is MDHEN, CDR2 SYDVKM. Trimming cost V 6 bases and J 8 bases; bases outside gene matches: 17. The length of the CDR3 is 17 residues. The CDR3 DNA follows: TGTGCCAGCAGGCGGAACGCGAGGACTAGCGGGGTGTTCAAGCAGTACTTC. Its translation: CASRRNARTSGVFKQYF.

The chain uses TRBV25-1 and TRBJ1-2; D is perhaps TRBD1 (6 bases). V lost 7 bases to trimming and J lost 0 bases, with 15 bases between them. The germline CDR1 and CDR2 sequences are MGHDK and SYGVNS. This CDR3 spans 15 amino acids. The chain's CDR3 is CASNGQDSSNYGYTF. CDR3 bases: TGTGCCAGCAATGGTCAGGACAGTTCTAACTATGGCTACACCTTC.

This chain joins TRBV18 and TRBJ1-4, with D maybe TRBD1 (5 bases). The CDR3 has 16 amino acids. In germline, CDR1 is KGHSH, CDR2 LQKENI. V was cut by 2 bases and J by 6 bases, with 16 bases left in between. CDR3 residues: CASSPRVAGRDEKLFF. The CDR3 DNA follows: TGTGCCAGCTCACCAAGGGTCGCAGGGAGGGATGAAAAACTGTTTTTT.

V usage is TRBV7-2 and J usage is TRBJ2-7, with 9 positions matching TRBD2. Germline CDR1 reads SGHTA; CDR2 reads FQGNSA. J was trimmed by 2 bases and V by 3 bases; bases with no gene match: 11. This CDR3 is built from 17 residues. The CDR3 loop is CASSFLSLAGLTYEQYF. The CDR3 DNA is TGTGCCAGCAGCTTTCTTTCCCTAGCGGGACTAACCTACGAGCAGTACTTC.

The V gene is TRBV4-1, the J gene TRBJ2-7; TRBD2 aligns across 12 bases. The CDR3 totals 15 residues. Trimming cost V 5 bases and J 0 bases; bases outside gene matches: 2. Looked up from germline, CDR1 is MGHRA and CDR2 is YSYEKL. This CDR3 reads CASSVTSGSSYEQYF. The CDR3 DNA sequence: TGCGCCAGCAGCGTGACTAGCGGGAGCTCCTACGAGCAGTACTTC.

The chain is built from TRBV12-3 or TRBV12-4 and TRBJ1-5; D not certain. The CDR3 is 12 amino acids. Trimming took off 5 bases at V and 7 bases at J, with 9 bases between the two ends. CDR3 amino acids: CASSTTVQPQHF. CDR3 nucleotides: TGTGCCAGCAGTACCACAGTGCAGCCCCAGCATTTT.

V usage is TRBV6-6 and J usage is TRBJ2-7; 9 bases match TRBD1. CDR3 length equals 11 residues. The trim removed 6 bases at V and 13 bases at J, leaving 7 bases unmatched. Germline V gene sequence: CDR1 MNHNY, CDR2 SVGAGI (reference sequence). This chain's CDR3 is CASSQMGQGYF. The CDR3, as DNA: TGTGCCAGCAGCCAAATGGGACAGGGATACTTC.

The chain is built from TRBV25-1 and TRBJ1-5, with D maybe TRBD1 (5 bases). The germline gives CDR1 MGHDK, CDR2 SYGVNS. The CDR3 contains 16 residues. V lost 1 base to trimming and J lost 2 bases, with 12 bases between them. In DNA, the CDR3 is TGTGCCAGCAGTGAATCTACAGGCTCTGGCAATCAGCCCCAGCATTTT. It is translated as CASSESTGSGNQPQHF. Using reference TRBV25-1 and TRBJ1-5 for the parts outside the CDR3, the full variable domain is EADIYQTPRYLVIGTGKKITLECSQTMGHDKMYWYQQDPGMELHLIHYSYGVNSTEKGDLSSESTVSRIRTEHFPLTLESARPSHTSQYLCASSESTGSGNQPQHFGDGTRLSIL.

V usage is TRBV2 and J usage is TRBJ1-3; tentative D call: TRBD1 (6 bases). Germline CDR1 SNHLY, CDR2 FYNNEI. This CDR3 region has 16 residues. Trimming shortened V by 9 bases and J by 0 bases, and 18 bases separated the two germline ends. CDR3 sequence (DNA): TGTGCCAGTCACCCCGGGACATCGGACTCTGGAAACACCATATATTTT. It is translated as CASHPGTSDSGNTIYF.

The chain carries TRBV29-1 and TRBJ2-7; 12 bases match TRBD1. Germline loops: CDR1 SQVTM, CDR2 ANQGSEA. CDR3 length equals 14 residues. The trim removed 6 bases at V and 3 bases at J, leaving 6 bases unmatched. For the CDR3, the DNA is TGCAGCGTCCCAGGGACAGGGGGCTTCTACGAGCAGTACTTC. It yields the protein CSVPGTGGFYEQYF.

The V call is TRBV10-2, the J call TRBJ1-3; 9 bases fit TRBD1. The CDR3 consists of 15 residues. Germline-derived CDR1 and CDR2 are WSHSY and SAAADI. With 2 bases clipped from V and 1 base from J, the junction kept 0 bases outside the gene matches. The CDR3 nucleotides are TGCGCCAGCAGTGAGGGACAGGGGTCTGGAAACACCATATATTTT. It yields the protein CASSEGQGSGNTIYF.

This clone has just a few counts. The CDR3 region is CAWSVYREGYTF. The DNA of the CDR3 is TGTGCCTGGAGTGTCTACAGGGAGGGCTACACCTTC. The V call is TRBV30, the J call TRBJ1-2; tentatively, D is TRBD1 (6 bases). The germline gives CDR1 GTSNPN, CDR2 SVGIG (reference sequence). This CDR3 spans 12 amino acids. Trimming removed 0 bases from V and 8 bases from J, with 10 bases in between.